Shown below are 3 T cell receptor beta chains from a single sample sequenced in a study of early T cells in non-severe SARS-CoV-2 infection (dated by TCRdb to the early 2020s). The library was built by means of 5' RACE. Sequenced on a NextSeq 500. TCRdb took the public reads, trimmed them with fastp at Q25, ran MiXCR for clone calling and kept in-frame beta chains. Rows are unified per CDR3 protein, each entry keeping the most common DNA and genes. In this sample the table shows 45,000 to 55,000 distinct CDR3 sequences, 6.2% of which occur a single time. The top ten clonotypes cover under 5% of the sample. Input material: whole blood. The source is an adult who was a healthcare worker with PCR-confirmed SARS-CoV-2 infection or an uninfected control (not recorded which).

About this clonotype: A much larger clone lies a single base off, so this may be a read error. The rearrangement links TRBV6-2 or TRBV6-3 to TRBJ1-4; D is perhaps TRBD1 (5 bases). CDR3 length: 14 residues. Per germline, CDR1 MNHEY and CDR2 SVGEGT. V was clipped by 4 bases and J by 5 bases, with 11 bases between them. DNA for the CDR3: TGTGCCAGCAGTTCTTGGGGCCGCAATGAAAAACTGTTTTTT. Its protein is CASSSWGRNEKLFF.

This clonotype was picked up a small number of times. CDR3 sequence reads: CASSLDRGVHGYTF. The CDR3 coding sequence is TGTGCCAGCAGCTTAGACAGGGGAGTGCATGGCTACACCTTC. The chain recombines TRBV7-6 with TRBJ1-2; TRBD1 matches 7 bases. Germline CDR1 is SGHVS and CDR2 is FNYEAQ. Germline trimming cut 1 base from V and 6 bases from J; bases unmatched to any gene: 5. The CDR3 spans 14 residues.

Ten or more counts support this clonotype. The rearrangement uses TRBV7-9 and TRBJ2-7, with D tentatively TRBD1 or TRBD2 (5 bases each). In germline, CDR1 is SEHNR, CDR2 FQNEAQ (reference sequence). The CDR3 contains 14 residues. Deletions cut 6 bases from V and 2 bases from J, with 14 bases between. The CDR3 coding sequence is TGTGCCAGCAGTTCCGGGACGGTCGCCTACGAGCAGTACTTC. It translates to CASSSGTVAYEQYF.